These 5 T cell receptor beta chains originate from one sample sequenced in a study of cytomegalovirus exposure and HLA in healthy donors. This PCR relied on a set of 60 Vbeta primers and 13 Jbeta primers. TCRdb's copy holds only in-frame clones and misses some; the assay was immunoSEQ multiplex PCR. The repertoire includes 120,000 or so clones, about 80% of them detected once, and approximately 8.4% sits in the top ten. Specimen: PBMCs. The source is a man aged 25-45 years in good health and CMV-seropositive.

This chain connects TRBV11-2 to TRBJ1-2; D is uncertain. CDR3 length: 13 amino acids. V was clipped by 1 base and J by 4 bases, with 7 bases between them. Germline CDR1 SGHAT, CDR2 FQNNGV. The CDR3 sequence is CASSLVASYGYTF. DNA of the CDR3: TGTGCCAGCAGCTTAGTAGCCAGCTATGGCTACACCTTC.

The chain combines TRBV5-1 with TRBJ2-5, with 7 positions matching TRBD2. The last part of the DNA fits TRBJ2-7 better; the J call may be wrong. The length of the CDR3 is 18 residues. Germline V gene lookup returns CDR1 SGHRS and CDR2 YFSETQ. CDR3 sequence reads: CASSLGEGSPRSPYEQYF. DNA of the CDR3: TGCGCCAGCAGCTTGGGGGAGGGCAGCCCAAGATCACCCTACGAGCAGTACTTC.

The CDR3 protein is CASSEETGFGELFF. The CDR3 DNA reads TGTGCCAGCAGTGAGGAGACAGGCTTCGGGGAGCTGTTTTTT. The chain has TRBV6-1 and TRBJ2-2, with D maybe TRBD1 (6 bases). Germline-derived CDR1 and CDR2 are MNHNS and SASEGT. The CDR3 has 14 residues. Between the trimmed V and J ends, which lost 3 bases and 7 bases, there was a span of 12 bases.

The chain joins TRBV7-6 to TRBJ2-7; TRBD1 might be the D (7 bases). V lost 5 bases and J 6 bases, leaving 26 bases between the germline ends. This CDR3 spans 17 amino acids. CDR1 and CDR2 (germline): SGHVS, FNYEAQ. This CDR3 reads CASSARDQLSGGSEQYF. CDR3 in DNA: TGTGCCAGCAGCGCCCGTGACCAACTCTCAGGGGGGAGCGAGCAGTACTTC.

The chain employs TRBV7-9 and TRBJ2-2; 7 bases line up with TRBD2. V dropped 5 bases and J dropped 6; count of bases not matched to a gene: 9. The CDR3 is made up of 15 amino acids. Germline V lookup: CDR1 SEHNR, CDR2 FQNEAQ (reference sequence). CDR3 coding DNA: TGTGCCAGCAGCCCCCCCGTGGCGGGGGCCGGGGAGCTGTTTTTT. Its translation: CASSPPVAGAGELFF. Variable domain in full (rest from reference TRBV7-9 and TRBJ2-2): DTGVSQNPRHKITKRGQNVTFRCDPISEHNRLYWYRQTLGQGPEFLTYFQNEAQLEKSRLLSDRFSAERPKGSFSTLEIQRTEQGDSAMYLCASSPPVAGAGELFFGEGSRLTVL.